These 28 T cell receptor beta chains were all obtained from the same sample, sequenced in a study of OX40 agonist ivuxolimab in advanced cancers. The assay was immunoSEQ multiplex PCR, and TCRdb's table has in-frame clones only and misses some. The table lists about 38,000 clones, 65% to 90% of them singletons. The sequencing here drew on CD4+ or CD8+ T cells sorted from blood, taken in a trial of the OX40 agonist ivuxolimab. The receptors derive from an adult with an advanced solid tumor such as melanoma, head and neck, liver or kidney cancer.

The genes are TRBV6-5 and TRBJ2-6, with D possibly being TRBD1 (6 bases). V dropped 2 bases and J dropped 2 bases, with 7 bases sitting between them. In germline, CDR1 is MNHEY, CDR2 SVGAGI. The CDR3 consists of 15 residues. The CDR3 region is CASSYNRAGANVLTF. The CDR3 DNA sequence: TGTGCCAGCAGTTACAACAGGGCTGGGGCCAACGTCCTGACTTTC.

The V gene is TRBV4-1, the J gene TRBJ2-5; TRBD2 is a possible D gene (5 bases). Germline loops: CDR1 MGHRA, CDR2 YSYEKL. This CDR3 is built from 16 residues. V was trimmed by 0 bases and J by 5 bases, leaving 16 bases between them. The CDR3 DNA reads as TGCGCCAGCAGCCAAGAGTATGGCAGGCCGGGGGAGACCCAGTACTTC. Encoded protein: CASSQEYGRPGETQYF.

This clone is categorized as large. This CDR3 is also generated by other DNA sequences in the sample. The CDR3 nucleotides read TGTGCCAGCAGCCAAGTAACAGGAGAAACTAATGAAAAACTGTTTTTT. Its translation is CASSQVTGETNEKLFF. V and J are TRBV4-2 and TRBJ1-4, with D perhaps matching TRBD1 (5 bases). Trimming stripped 1 base from V and 1 base from J, with 10 bases between. CDR1 is LGHNA and CDR2 is YNFKEQ in the germline V gene. CDR3 size: 16 residues.

The chain joins TRBV6-1 to TRBJ1-1; no definite D call. Germline-derived CDR1 and CDR2 are MNHNS and SASEGT. The CDR3 has 11 residues. Trimming stripped 2 bases from V and 9 bases from J, with 7 bases between. DNA for the CDR3: TGTGCCAGCAGTGAACACAGCCAAGCTTTCTTT. Its translation is CASSEHSQAFF.

This rearrangement joins TRBV5-5 to TRBJ1-5; D is unresolved. The V and J ends lost 2 bases and 4 bases respectively, with 7 bases between them. The length of the CDR3 is 13 residues. CDR1 and CDR2 from the germline V gene are SGHKS and YYEKEE (reference sequence). This CDR3 is CASSFGENQPQHF. The DNA of the CDR3 is TGTGCCAGCAGCTTTGGGGAGAATCAGCCCCAGCATTTT.

This chain connects TRBV5-1 to TRBJ2-7, with D hard to call. Germline CDR1 reads SGHRS; CDR2 reads YFSETQ. The CDR3 sequence is 16 residues long. Trimming took off 0 bases at V and 2 bases at J, with 15 bases between the two ends. The CDR3 nucleotides are TGCGCCAGCAGCTTGGGATCTAGAACAGCTACCTACGAGCAGTACTTC. Its protein product is CASSLGSRTATYEQYF. Drawing the rest from reference TRBV5-1 and TRBJ2-7, the complete variable domain is KAGVTQTPRYLIKTRGQQVTLSCSPISGHRSVSWYQQTPGQGLQFLFEYFSETQRNKGNFPGRFSGRQFSNSRSEMNVSTLELGDSALYLCASSLGSRTATYEQYFGPGTRLTVT.

The CDR3 sequence is CASSISTYNEQFF. The CDR3 DNA reads as TGTGCCAGTAGTATTTCCACCTACAATGAGCAGTTCTTC. The chain has TRBV19 and TRBJ2-1; D remains unclear. V dropped 3 bases and J dropped 2 bases, with 5 bases sitting between them. Germline CDR1 is LNHDA and CDR2 is SQIVND (reference sequence). CDR3 size: 13 residues.

V gene TRBV5-4 combines with J gene TRBJ1-1; maybe TRBD1 (6 bases). Germline CDR1 is SGHNT and CDR2 is YYREEE (reference sequence). Deletions cut 4 bases from V and 0 bases from J, with 16 bases between. The CDR3 spans 16 residues. The CDR3 region is CASSEEGGTMNTEAFF. The CDR3 DNA reads TGTGCCAGCAGCGAAGAAGGGGGGACGATGAACACTGAAGCTTTCTTT.

This chain connects TRBV7-9 to TRBJ2-5, with D tentatively TRBD1 (5 bases). Germline V lookup: CDR1 SEHNR, CDR2 FQNEAQ (reference sequence). This CDR3 contains 13 residues. Trimming took 3 bases from V and 3 from J, leaving 8 bases between them. The CDR3 reads CASSFPGKETQYF. The CDR3 DNA sequence: TGTGCCAGCAGCTTCCCAGGGAAAGAGACCCAGTACTTC.

This chain links TRBV4-3 with TRBJ2-7; the D gene is possibly TRBD1 (5 bases). The CDR3 is 12 residues long. The V gene's germline CDR1 is LGHNA and CDR2 YSLEER. Trimming cost V 6 bases and J 7 bases, with 13 bases left between them. CDR3 amino acids: CASRQGLGEQYF. CDR3 nucleotides: TGCGCCAGCAGGCAGGGCCTCGGGGAGCAGTACTTC.

The CDR3 DNA reads TGTGCCAGCAGTGACAGGCCTTCAAGCTCCTACAATGAGCAGTTCTTC. The encoded protein is CASSDRPSSSYNEQFF. V gene TRBV6-4 combines with J gene TRBJ2-1; D ambiguous. Germline CDR1 reads MRHNA; CDR2 reads SNTAGT. The V and J ends lost 2 bases and 0 bases respectively, with 11 bases between them. This CDR3 is built from 16 residues.

The chain links TRBV5-1 to TRBJ2-5; the D gene could be TRBD1 or TRBD2 (5 bases each). TRBJ2-7 matches the DNA end more closely, so the J call is doubtful. CDR3 length: 14 amino acids. The germline V gene has CDR1 SGHRS and CDR2 YFSETQ. As DNA, the CDR3 is TGCGCCAGCAGCTTGGTAGCAGGGAGCTACGAGCAGTACTTC. Translation: CASSLVAGSYEQYF.

The rearrangement uses TRBV9 and TRBJ2-7; D not certain. Germline V gene lookup returns CDR1 SGDLS and CDR2 YYNGEE. V gave up 0 bases and J gave up 2 bases, with 12 bases separating them. The CDR3 consists of 15 residues. The CDR3 DNA reads as TGTGCCAGCAGCGTAGAGGGCAGCTACACCTACGAGCAGTACTTC. Translated: CASSVEGSYTYEQYF.

The chain uses TRBV30 and TRBJ2-7; 8 bases are shared with TRBD1. The CDR3 is made up of 13 amino acids. Germline CDR1 reads GTSNPN; CDR2 reads SVGIG (reference sequence). The V and J ends lost 2 bases and 3 bases, in that order; junction bases with no gene match: 3. The CDR3 protein is CAWSLQGGYEQYF. DNA for the CDR3: TGTGCCTGGAGTTTACAGGGGGGCTACGAGCAGTACTTC. Together with reference TRBV30 and TRBJ2-7, the CDR3 gives the full variable domain: SQTIHQWPATLVQPVGSPLSLECTVEGTSNPNLYWYRQAAGRGLQLLFYSVGIGQISSEVPQNLSASRPQDRQFILSSKKLLLSDSGFYLCAWSLQGGYEQYFGPGTRLTVT.

The V and J genes are TRBV6-6 and TRBJ2-7; 12 positions agree with TRBD2. V shed 0 bases, J shed 3 bases, and the junction held 0 bases outside the gene matches. The length of the CDR3 is 15 residues. Germline V lookup: CDR1 MNHNY, CDR2 SVGAGI (reference sequence). CDR3 in DNA: TGTGCCAGCAGTTACTCGACTAGCGGGAGCTACGAGCAGTACTTC. Protein sequence: CASSYSTSGSYEQYF.

This chain connects TRBV5-4 to TRBJ1-1; weak D call: TRBD1 (6 bases). Between the trimmed V and J ends, which lost 4 bases and 6 bases, there was a span of 22 bases. CDR3 length equals 16 residues. Germline assignment: CDR1 SGHNT and CDR2 YYREEE (reference sequence). The CDR3: CASSQTTGIRRSEAFF. DNA of the CDR3: TGTGCCAGCAGCCAGACTACAGGGATTCGTCGGTCTGAAGCTTTCTTT.

The chain combines TRBV27 with TRBJ2-3; 10 nucleotides match TRBD2. The CDR3 runs 15 residues. Germline lookup yields CDR1 MNHEY and CDR2 SMNVEV (reference sequence). Trimming removed 3 bases from V and 3 bases from J; junction bases left unmatched: 3. The CDR3 protein is CASSLFSGRTDTQYF. The DNA of the CDR3 is TGTGCCAGCAGTTTGTTTAGCGGGAGGACAGATACGCAGTATTTT.

V usage is TRBV7-6 and J usage is TRBJ1-1; D might be TRBD1 (5 bases). Trimming took off 0 bases at V and 6 bases at J, with 11 bases between the two ends. CDR1 SGHVS and CDR2 FNYEAQ come from the germline V gene. The CDR3 has 14 residues. The CDR3 reads CASSLAPRGSEAFF. The CDR3, as DNA: TGTGCCAGCAGCTTAGCCCCAAGGGGCTCTGAAGCTTTCTTT.

The chain links TRBV27 to TRBJ2-6; D ambiguous. Trimming took 1 base from V and 1 from J, leaving 14 bases between them. CDR1 and CDR2 (germline): MNHEY, SMNVEV (reference sequence). The CDR3 is made up of 18 amino acids. CDR3 residues: CASSLWAGIGSGANVLTF. Written as DNA, the CDR3 is TGTGCCAGCAGTTTATGGGCTGGGATTGGATCTGGGGCCAACGTCCTGACTTTC.

This CDR3 is CASSLRVRQGADQPQHF. CDR3 sequence (DNA): TGTGCCAGCAGCTTAAGGGTAAGACAGGGGGCTGATCAGCCCCAGCATTTT. This chain links TRBV7-2 with TRBJ1-5, with 10 bases aligning to TRBD1. The CDR3 runs 17 residues. Germline assignment: CDR1 SGHTA and CDR2 FQGNSA. V shed 2 bases and J 5 bases; nucleotides not matched to a gene: 9.

This clone was found once. The chain uses TRBV28 and TRBJ2-7, with no clear D. The V gene's germline CDR1 is MDHEN and CDR2 SYDVKM. CDR3 length: 14 amino acids. Between the trimmed V and J ends, which lost 3 bases and 0 bases, there was a span of 9 bases. CDR3 protein: CASSFLGISYEQYF. The CDR3 nucleotides read TGTGCCAGCAGTTTTCTAGGAATCTCCTACGAGCAGTACTTC.

This clone has a single count. The rearrangement links TRBV6-1 to TRBJ2-3; no clear D. Trimming took off 3 bases at V and 0 bases at J, with 7 bases between the two ends. The CDR3 runs to 14 residues. The germline CDR1 and CDR2 sequences are MNHNS and SASEGT. For the CDR3, the DNA is TGTGCCAGCAGTGATGGTCGAAGCACAGATACGCAGTATTTT. Protein: CASSDGRSTDTQYF.

The chain is built from TRBV2 and TRBJ1-5; D gene ambiguous. V lost 7 bases and J lost 4, with 14 bases in between. This CDR3 contains 14 residues. Germline CDR1 is SNHLY and CDR2 is FYNNEI. CDR3: CASTGPIGNQPQHF. The CDR3 bases are TGTGCCAGCACCGGCCCGATTGGGAATCAGCCCCAGCATTTT.

This clone was detected a few times. This chain joins TRBV25-1 and TRBJ2-7; tentative D call: TRBD1 (7 bases). This CDR3 has 14 residues. Deletions cut 2 bases from V and 5 bases from J, with 13 bases between. Germline-derived CDR1 and CDR2 are MGHDK and SYGVNS. The CDR3 sequence: CASSEIGGGDEQYF. In nucleotides, the CDR3 is TGTGCCAGCAGTGAAATTGGAGGGGGCGACGAGCAGTACTTC.

This clone turned up a few times. CDR3 protein: CASSLSTGTYNEQFF. CDR3 sequence (DNA): TGCGCCAGCAGCTTATCAACAGGGACCTACAATGAGCAGTTCTTC. The rearrangement joins TRBV5-1 to TRBJ2-1; D might be TRBD1 (6 bases). V gave up 2 bases and J gave up 2 bases, with 11 bases separating them. The CDR3 length is 15 residues. Per the germline V gene, CDR1 is SGHRS and CDR2 is YFSETQ.

The chain combines TRBV5-1 with TRBJ2-5; no reliable D call. Germline V CDR1 and CDR2: SGHRS, YFSETQ. V was trimmed by 6 bases and J by 5 bases, leaving 17 bases between them. The CDR3 extends over 14 amino acids. This CDR3 is CASTTGQILETQYF. The CDR3 nucleotides read TGCGCCAGCACAACCGGTCAGATTTTGGAGACCCAGTACTTC. The variable domain in full, with the rest retrieved from reference TRBV5-1 and TRBJ2-5, is KAGVTQTPRYLIKTRGQQVTLSCSPISGHRSVSWYQQTPGQGLQFLFEYFSETQRNKGNFPGRFSGRQFSNSRSEMNVSTLELGDSALYLCASTTGQILETQYFGPGTRLLVL.

The chain employs TRBV7-2 and TRBJ1-4; TRBD1 might be the D (5 bases). V shed 2 bases and J shed 7 bases, with 11 bases lying between them. The germline V gene encodes CDR1 SGHTA and CDR2 FQGNSA. The CDR3 consists of 14 residues. CDR3 loop: CASSLQGLGEKLFF. In DNA, the CDR3 is TGTGCCAGCAGCTTACAGGGATTGGGTGAAAAACTGTTTTTT.

The chain couples TRBV6-4 to TRBJ1-1; TRBD1 agrees at 7 bases. Germline CDR1 is MRHNA and CDR2 is SNTAGT. The length of the CDR3 is 13 residues. V was clipped by 3 bases and J by 5 bases; unmatched bases: 3. The CDR3 sequence: CASSENRGTEAFF. DNA of the CDR3: TGTGCCAGCAGTGAAAACAGGGGTACTGAAGCTTTCTTT.